The clone carrying this T cell receptor (beta chain) was seen a few times. Its cognate antigen is unknown. The CDR3 consists of 13 residues. The ends were cut back, 3 bases at V and 7 bases at J, with 7 bases in the middle. These data belong to a study of T-cell reconstitution after alpha-beta-depleted transplantation in children. Preparation of the TCRbeta library was carried out with unique molecular identifiers. TCRdb called the PCR reads again in MiXCR, with one record for every CDR3 protein. Altogether approximately 490,000 distinct CDR3 sequences are present, roughly a tenth being singletons, with the ten largest covering 2%. Overall study findings and caveats: Once a year had passed after transplant, T-cell counts and diversity came mostly from newly produced T cells. Two months or so post-transplant, alpha-beta T cells reportedly derived from several hundred expanded graft clones.

Sequencing was performed on PBMCs, taken before TCRalphabeta/CD19-depleted stem cell transplant. The TCR was taken from a child aged 2 to 10 with inherited bone marrow failure, due to receive a stem cell transplant. This chain joins TRBV12-3 or TRBV12-4 and TRBJ1-6; D unresolved. CDR3 nucleotide sequence: TGTGCCAGCAGTTTCTCCGTAAATTCACCCCTCCACTTT. Translating gives CASSFSVNSPLHF.